These 22 T cell receptor beta chains share one sample of origin, sequenced in a study of blood T cell repertoires in COVID-19 (dated by TCRdb to 2020 to 2021). The method behind the library was the immunoSEQ multiplex PCR assay. TCRdb holds this immuneACCESS table with in-frame rearrangements only. Some clones are missing; in checked studies, unresolved V genes explain under half, and the rest has no known cause. This sample is represented by about 80,000 clones; approximately 91% of them were singletons. Jointly, the top ten make up about 7% of the sample. The sample consisted of peripheral blood. Receptors were obtained from a man aged 65 to 79 with acute or convalescent COVID-19.

The gene calls are TRBV27 and TRBJ1-6; D is uncertain. Trimming took off 5 bases at V and 0 bases at J, with 11 bases between the two ends. This CDR3 region has 16 residues. Per the germline V gene, CDR1 is MNHEY and CDR2 is SMNVEV (reference sequence). The chain's CDR3 is CASSRETVSYNSPLHF. DNA of the CDR3: TGTGCCAGCAGTCGAGAAACAGTCTCCTATAATTCACCCCTCCACTTT.

CDR3 amino acids: CASSPTRGRNTIYF. The CDR3, as DNA: TGTGCCAGCAGCCCGACCAGAGGGCGGAACACCATATATTTT. This sequence joins TRBV7-2 and TRBJ1-3, with D uncertain. CDR1 and CDR2 (germline): SGHTA, FQGNSA. This CDR3 spans 14 amino acids. The V end lost 5 bases, the J end lost 7 bases, and 15 bases lay between the germline ends.

The V gene is TRBV6-2 or TRBV6-3, the J gene TRBJ2-6; 8 bases line up with TRBD1. This CDR3 has 19 residues. Trimming at V came to 2 bases and at J to 0 bases, leaving 9 bases not matched to a gene. The V gene's germline CDR1 is MNHEY and CDR2 SVGEGT. CDR3 region: CASSYPDRGLSSGANVLTF. The CDR3 region has the DNA TGTGCCAGCAGTTACCCTGACAGGGGACTTAGCTCTGGGGCCAACGTCCTGACTTTC.

The rearrangement links TRBV6-1 to TRBJ1-2; 8 bases match TRBD1. CDR1 and CDR2 (germline): MNHNS, SASEGT. The V segment lost 0 bases and the J segment 7 bases; nucleotides outside the gene matches: 7. The CDR3 length is 15 residues. The CDR3 DNA reads as TGTGCCAGCAGTGAAGCGCAGGACAGGGCCAGTGGCTACACCTTC. Encoded protein: CASSEAQDRASGYTF.

This clone turned up a few times. The chain joins TRBV5-1 to TRBJ2-1; a possible D gene is TRBD1 (5 bases). In germline, CDR1 is SGHRS, CDR2 YFSETQ. The CDR3 extends over 14 amino acids. V lost 3 bases to trimming and J lost 0 bases, with 7 bases between them. CDR3 sequence: CASSSDNSYNEQFF. The CDR3 nucleotides are TGCGCCAGCAGCTCGGACAACTCCTACAATGAGCAGTTCTTC.

The V gene is TRBV6-4, the J gene TRBJ1-1; tentative D call: TRBD1 (6 bases). Germline V gene sequence: CDR1 MRHNA, CDR2 SNTAGT. CDR3 length equals 13 residues. Deletions cut 11 bases from V and 5 bases from J, with 18 bases between. CDR3 residues: CAGGGAWRTEAFF. The CDR3, as DNA: TGTGCCGGTGGGGGGGCGTGGAGGACTGAAGCTTTCTTT.

In its sample, this clone was seen a few times. This sequence joins TRBV2 and TRBJ1-3; 9 nucleotides align to TRBD1. Germline CDR1 reads SNHLY; CDR2 reads FYNNEI. V shed 3 bases and J 0 bases; nucleotides not matched to a gene: 0. CDR3 length: 15 residues. The CDR3 DNA is TGTGCCAGCAGTGAGGGACAGGGCTCTGGAAACACCATATATTTT. Residues: CASSEGQGSGNTIYF.

The J gene is TRBJ2-6, the V gene TRBV5-1, with D tentatively TRBD2 (5 bases). CDR3 size: 17 residues. The V end was cut by 4 bases, the J end by 3 bases, with 17 bases between. CDR1 and CDR2 from the germline V gene are SGHRS and YFSETQ. CDR3 bases: TGCGCCAGCAGCACTACCTTCCGGGGTAGTGGGGCCAACGTCCTGACTTTC. This codes for CASSTTFRGSGANVLTF. Complete variable domain (other parts from reference TRBV5-1 and TRBJ2-6): KAGVTQTPRYLIKTRGQQVTLSCSPISGHRSVSWYQQTPGQGLQFLFEYFSETQRNKGNFPGRFSGRQFSNSRSEMNVSTLELGDSALYLCASSTTFRGSGANVLTFGAGSRLTVL.

The V and J genes are TRBV19 and TRBJ2-7; 7 nucleotides line up with TRBD1. Germline assignment: CDR1 LNHDA and CDR2 SQIVND (reference sequence). This CDR3 contains 14 residues. V gave up 5 bases and J gave up 6 bases; unmatched junction bases: 10. As DNA, the CDR3 is TGTGCCAGTAGTCAAACCGGGACAGCGGTCGAGCAGTACTTC. Its translation is CASSQTGTAVEQYF. Full variable domain (remainder filled in from reference TRBV19 and TRBJ2-7): DGGITQSPKYLFRKEGQNVTLSCEQNLNHDAMYWYRQDPGQGLRLIYYSQIVNDFQKGDIAEGYSVSREKKESFPLTVTSAQKNPTAFYLCASSQTGTAVEQYFGPGTRLTVT.

The V and J genes are TRBV7-6 and TRBJ1-1, with 7 nucleotides matching TRBD1. The CDR3 is made up of 13 amino acids. J was trimmed by 7 bases and V by 1 base; bases with no gene match: 3. Per the germline V gene, CDR1 is SGHVS and CDR2 is FNYEAQ. The CDR3 DNA sequence: TGTGCCAGCAGCTTAGTTCGGGACAGTGAAGCTTTCTTT. The encoded protein is CASSLVRDSEAFF. Full variable domain (rest looked up from reference TRBV7-6 and TRBJ1-1): GAGVSQSPRYKVTKRGQDVALRCDPISGHVSLYWYRQALGQGPEFLTYFNYEAQQDKSGLPNDRFSAERPEGSISTLTIQRTEQRDSAMYRCASSLVRDSEAFFGQGTRLTVV.

The V call is TRBV4-1, the J call TRBJ2-7; TRBD2 matches 7 bases. CDR1 is MGHRA, CDR2 YSYEKL, per germline. The CDR3 covers 13 residues. V gave up 1 base and J gave up 6 bases; unmatched junction bases: 3. CDR3 bases: TGCGCCAGCAGCCAAGTCGGGGGGACCGAGCAGTACTTC. It specifies CASSQVGGTEQYF.

The chain links TRBV3-1 (or the pseudogene TRBV3-2) to TRBJ1-4, with 8 nucleotides matching TRBD1. Germline V gene sequence: CDR1 LGHDT, CDR2 YNNKEL (reference sequence). Germline trimming cut 3 bases from V and 8 bases from J; bases unmatched to any gene: 11. The CDR3 extends over 16 amino acids. Here the CDR3 reads CASSHPAGGGGEKLFF. The CDR3 DNA sequence: TGTGCCAGCAGCCACCCTGCAGGGGGCGGTGGGGAAAAACTGTTTTTT.

The chain is built from TRBV5-1 and TRBJ2-1; D may be TRBD2 (5 bases). Germline loops: CDR1 SGHRS, CDR2 YFSETQ. The ends were cut back, 1 base at V and 0 bases at J, with 14 bases in the middle. The CDR3 extends over 17 amino acids. The CDR3 is CASSLLWGGSSYNEQFF. As DNA, the CDR3 is TGCGCCAGCAGCTTGTTGTGGGGTGGGAGCTCCTACAATGAGCAGTTCTTC.

The chain carries TRBV7-9 and TRBJ1-2; no clear D gene. Trimming took 7 bases from V and 6 from J, leaving 12 bases between them. The CDR3 is 12 residues long. Germline loops: CDR1 SEHNR, CDR2 FQNEAQ (reference sequence). CDR3 bases: TGTGCCAGCACATTTAAAGGAGATGGCTACACCTTC. Protein sequence: CASTFKGDGYTF.

The chain employs TRBV11-2 and TRBJ1-3; perhaps TRBD1 as D (5 bases). Germline V lookup: CDR1 SGHAT, CDR2 FQNNGV. CDR3 size: 15 residues. Between the trimmed V and J ends, which lost 4 bases and 4 bases, there was a span of 14 bases. The CDR3 DNA reads as TGTGCCAGCAGCTCGGGGGGGGTTTCCGGAAACACCATATATTTT. This gives the protein CASSSGGVSGNTIYF.

The J gene is TRBJ1-5, the V gene TRBV6-1; D is possibly TRBD1 (5 bases). Germline V gene sequence: CDR1 MNHNS, CDR2 SASEGT. The CDR3 runs to 14 residues. The ends were cut back, 5 bases at V and 4 bases at J, with 12 bases in the middle. The CDR3 coding sequence is TGTGCCAGCAGTTCCCAGGGCCCAAATCAGCCCCAGCATTTT. Translation gives CASSSQGPNQPQHF.

The chain combines TRBV4-3 with TRBJ2-1, with 10 nucleotides matching TRBD1. The CDR3 runs to 18 residues. Germline trimming cut 0 bases from V and 2 bases from J; bases unmatched to any gene: 7. Germline CDR1 is LGHNA and CDR2 is YSLEER. The CDR3: CASSQEPSGTGAYNEQFF. CDR3 in DNA: TGCGCCAGCAGCCAAGAGCCATCTGGGACAGGGGCCTACAATGAGCAGTTCTTC.

This clone was picked up one time. The chain is built from TRBV18 and TRBJ2-7, with TRBD2 identical over 9 bases. The CDR3 extends over 15 amino acids. Per germline, CDR1 KGHSH and CDR2 LQKENI. Trimming at V came to 2 bases and at J to 3 bases, leaving 5 bases not matched to a gene. CDR3 residues: CASSPTLAGSYEQYF. CDR3 bases: TGTGCCAGCTCACCAACCCTAGCGGGGAGCTACGAGCAGTACTTC.

CDR3 region: CASKGDPRYSNQPQHF. As DNA, the CDR3 is TGTGCCAGTAAGGGGGACCCAAGATATAGCAATCAGCCCCAGCATTTT. The chain joins TRBV19 to TRBJ1-5, with D possibly matching TRBD1 (6 bases). This CDR3 region has 16 residues. Germline lookup yields CDR1 LNHDA and CDR2 SQIVND (reference sequence). The V and J ends lost 7 bases and 0 bases respectively, with 16 bases between them.

The V call is TRBV28, the J call TRBJ2-3, with TRBD2 matching 7 bases. J was trimmed by 5 bases and V by 5 bases; bases with no gene match: 7. Germline V CDR1 and CDR2: MDHEN, SYDVKM. This CDR3 has 14 residues. In DNA form, the CDR3 reads TGTGCCAGCAGTCCATCGGGGGAGGGAGATACGCAGTATTTT. This translates into CASSPSGEGDTQYF.

The chain carries TRBV5-5 and TRBJ2-5; 10 bases map to TRBD1. The CDR3 spans 18 residues. The junction had 13 bases not matched to a gene; V was cut back by 0 bases and J by 5 bases. CDR1 is SGHKS and CDR2 is YYEKEE in the germline V gene (reference sequence). The CDR3 bases are TGTGCCAGCAGCTTGGGTCCGGGAGGGGGACAGGGGTCGGAGACCCAGTACTTC. Amino acids: CASSLGPGGGQGSETQYF.

V is TRBV19 and J is TRBJ2-7; D is perhaps TRBD1 (6 bases). There are 15 residues in the CDR3. Trimming removed 7 bases from V and 0 bases from J, with 16 bases in between. Germline V lookup: CDR1 LNHDA, CDR2 SQIVND (reference sequence). DNA for the CDR3: TGTGCCAGTACCACAGGGCCCTCGACCTCCTACGAGCAGTACTTC. Translation gives CASTTGPSTSYEQYF. Filled out from reference TRBV19 and TRBJ2-7, the complete variable domain reads DGGITQSPKYLFRKEGQNVTLSCEQNLNHDAMYWYRQDPGQGLRLIYYSQIVNDFQKGDIAEGYSVSREKKESFPLTVTSAQKNPTAFYLCASTTGPSTSYEQYFGPGTRLTVT.